These 28 T cell receptor beta chains share one sample of origin, sequenced in a study of cytomegalovirus exposure and HLA in healthy donors. PCR primers comprised 60 Vbeta and 13 Jbeta primers. Measured with immunoSEQ multiplex PCR; TCRdb has only the in-frame clones, and not every one. The sample carries fewer than 200,000 clones, 82% recorded once. Sequencing input: PBMCs. These receptors were obtained from a girl between 10 and 17 years old in good health and CMV-seropositive.

V is TRBV6-6 and J is TRBJ1-1; TRBD1 is a possible D gene (6 bases). The V end was cut by 11 bases, the J end by 5 bases, with 9 bases between. Germline V gene sequence: CDR1 MNHNY, CDR2 SVGAGI (reference sequence). CDR3 size: 10 residues. Written as DNA, the CDR3 is TGTGCCCTAGGGGGAACTGAAGCTTTCTTT. This sequence encodes CALGGTEAFF.

The chain links TRBV30 to TRBJ1-1, with D possibly being TRBD1 (5 bases). With 1 base removed from V and 1 base from J, the gap between germline ends came to 7 bases. The germline V gene has CDR1 GTSNPN and CDR2 SVGIG (reference sequence). CDR3 length: 13 amino acids. The CDR3 bases are TGTGCCTGGAGTGAGGACAAGAACACTGAAGCTTTCTTT. It specifies CAWSEDKNTEAFF. Full variable domain (rest looked up from reference TRBV30 and TRBJ1-1): SQTIHQWPATLVQPVGSPLSLECTVEGTSNPNLYWYRQAAGRGLQLLFYSVGIGQISSEVPQNLSASRPQDRQFILSSKKLLLSDSGFYLCAWSEDKNTEAFFGQGTRLTVV.

The chain carries TRBV9 and TRBJ1-2, with 8 bases matching TRBD1. The V gene end was trimmed by 0 bases and the J gene end by 4 bases; junction bases not matched to a gene: 5. Germline lookup yields CDR1 SGDLS and CDR2 YYNGEE. The CDR3 contains 15 residues. The CDR3 nucleotides read TGTGCCAGCAGCGTAGGAATCGGACAGGGCTATGGCTACACCTTC. Translating gives CASSVGIGQGYGYTF.

This clone was picked up one time. The chain recombines TRBV28 with TRBJ2-5; possible D gene TRBD2, 6 bases. Germline V lookup: CDR1 MDHEN, CDR2 SYDVKM. The CDR3 is 14 residues long. The V gene lost 7 bases and the J gene lost 0 bases, with 12 bases spanning the gap. This CDR3 reads CASTAAGYQETQYF. The CDR3 DNA reads as TGTGCCAGCACCGCGGCGGGGTACCAAGAGACCCAGTACTTC.

The rearrangement uses TRBV4-1 and TRBJ1-1; 9 positions match TRBD1. Germline lookup yields CDR1 MGHRA and CDR2 YSYEKL. The length of the CDR3 is 16 residues. The V and J ends lost 3 bases and 8 bases, in that order; junction bases with no gene match: 13. The chain's CDR3 is CASSQPGRTGGREAFF. The CDR3, as DNA: TGCGCCAGCAGCCAGCCCGGTCGAACAGGGGGCCGCGAAGCTTTCTTT.

As regards this clone: A read error is the likely source, as a far larger clone sits one nucleotide away. This chain connects TRBV11-1 to TRBJ2-5; D is perhaps TRBD2 (6 bases). With the DNA end fitting TRBJ2-7 better, the J assignment may be wrong. The CDR3 is made up of 13 amino acids. CDR1 is SGHAT, CDR2 FQDESV, per germline (reference sequence). CDR3 loop: CASSLGLAYEQYF. The CDR3, as DNA: TGTGCCAGCAGCTTAGGACTAGCCTACGAGCAGTACTTC.

The V call is TRBV7-9, the J call TRBJ2-7, with TRBD1 as a possible D gene (5 bases). Germline V lookup: CDR1 SEHNR, CDR2 FQNEAQ (reference sequence). V was clipped by 1 base and J by 2 bases, with 9 bases between them. This CDR3 spans 14 amino acids. The CDR3 DNA reads as TGTGCCAGCAGCTTAGGGCGACAGACCTACGAGCAGTACTTC. It is translated as CASSLGRQTYEQYF.

The V and J genes are TRBV18 and TRBJ2-1; 8 positions agree with TRBD1. V lost 2 bases to trimming and J lost 2 bases; unmatched junction nucleotides: 20. The V gene's germline CDR1 is KGHSH and CDR2 LQKENI. The CDR3 extends over 21 amino acids. The CDR3 reads CASSPRFGTGPPARTYNEQFF. CDR3 bases: TGTGCCAGCTCACCAAGGTTCGGGACAGGCCCCCCGGCTAGGACCTACAATGAGCAGTTCTTC.

V gene TRBV6-5 combines with J gene TRBJ1-2; 10 bases match TRBD1. The V gene's germline CDR1 is MNHEY and CDR2 SVGAGI. V was pared by 6 bases and J by 8 bases, with 12 bases of the junction left unmatched. CDR3 length equals 15 residues. CDR3 coding DNA: TGTGCCAGCAGCCAGAAACCTTGGACAGGGGGAGGCTACACCTTC. This gives the protein CASSQKPWTGGGYTF.

J is TRBJ2-1 and V is TRBV11-2; the match to TRBD2 covers 12 bases. Germline V CDR1 and CDR2: SGHAT, FQNNGV. V shed 4 bases, J shed 6 bases, and the junction held 4 bases outside the gene matches. CDR3 length equals 15 residues. The DNA for the CDR3 is TGTGCCAGCAGCTGGTCTAGCGGGGGGGCCAATGAGCAGTTCTTC. Translation gives CASSWSSGGANEQFF.

The V call is TRBV19, the J call TRBJ1-1; D possibly corresponds to TRBD1 (5 bases). The length of the CDR3 is 15 residues. Germline CDR1 and CDR2: LNHDA and SQIVND (reference sequence). The V and J ends lost 4 bases and 0 bases respectively, with 12 bases between them. CDR3 region: CASSRRGRMNTEAFF. CDR3 nucleotides: TGTGCCAGTAGTAGAAGGGGTCGGATGAACACTGAAGCTTTCTTT.

The V call is TRBV7-2, the J call TRBJ2-7, with D tentatively TRBD2 (5 bases). V was trimmed by 7 bases and J by 3 bases, leaving 16 bases between them. Germline values: CDR1 SGHTA, CDR2 FQGNSA. The length of the CDR3 is 14 residues. The CDR3 reads CASTRRGSGYEQYF. As DNA, the CDR3 is TGTGCCAGCACCCGTCGAGGCAGCGGCTACGAGCAGTACTTC.

This clone has a single count. The CDR3 here is CASSLISGIGNEQFF. The CDR3 DNA reads TGTGCCAGCAGCTTAATCAGCGGGATAGGGAATGAGCAGTTCTTC. The V call is TRBV7-2, the J call TRBJ2-1; the match to TRBD2 covers 7 bases. Losses at the gene ends were 2 bases for V and 7 bases for J; bases not matched to a gene: 8. Looked up from germline, CDR1 is SGHTA and CDR2 is FQGNSA. The CDR3 is 15 residues long.

This chain connects TRBV7-8 to TRBJ2-4; TRBD2 matches at 10 bases. Germline CDR1 SGHVS, CDR2 FQNEAQ. With V trimmed by 5 bases and J by 3 bases, 7 bases remained unmatched. This CDR3 region has 16 residues. The CDR3 coding sequence is TGTGCCAGCAGCCCCAGGACTAGCGGCGTCAAAAACATTCAGTACTTC. Protein sequence: CASSPRTSGVKNIQYF.

V usage is TRBV5-4 and J usage is TRBJ2-1; D gene ambiguous. CDR3 length: 16 amino acids. Germline CDR1 SGHNT, CDR2 YYREEE (reference sequence). Deletions cut 0 bases from V and 0 bases from J, with 10 bases between. The CDR3 DNA reads TGTGCCAGCAGCTTGGGCGTAACGAGCTCCTACAATGAGCAGTTCTTC. It translates to CASSLGVTSSYNEQFF.

The chain uses TRBV2 and TRBJ2-7; possibly TRBD1 for D (6 bases). V lost 6 bases and J 6 bases, leaving 15 bases between the germline ends. CDR1 SNHLY and CDR2 FYNNEI come from the germline V gene. This CDR3 contains 13 residues. The CDR3 protein is CASSGQPPSEQYF. The CDR3 DNA follows: TGTGCCAGCAGCGGACAGCCCCCTTCCGAGCAGTACTTC.

The J gene is TRBJ2-7, the V gene TRBV7-9, with a weak D call TRBD2 (5 bases). With 2 bases removed from V and 5 bases from J, the gap between germline ends came to 16 bases. The CDR3 is 15 residues long. From germline, CDR1 is SEHNR and CDR2 FQNEAQ (reference sequence). The CDR3 region is CASSLIFAGPDEQYF. CDR3 sequence (DNA): TGTGCCAGCAGCTTAATATTTGCGGGTCCGGACGAGCAGTACTTC. Looking up the rest from reference TRBV7-9 and TRBJ2-7 gives the full variable domain: DTGVSQNPRHKITKRGQNVTFRCDPISEHNRLYWYRQTLGQGPEFLTYFQNEAQLEKSRLLSDRFSAERPKGSFSTLEIQRTEQGDSAMYLCASSLIFAGPDEQYFGPGTRLTVT.

The V gene is TRBV14, the J gene TRBJ2-7; TRBD2 agrees at 7 bases. The V and J ends lost 0 bases and 12 bases, in that order; junction bases with no gene match: 8. Germline V gene sequence: CDR1 SGHDN, CDR2 FVKESK. The length of the CDR3 is 13 residues. The CDR3 bases are TGTGCCAGCAGCCAAGATCTCAGAGCGGGGTGGTACTTC. This encodes CASSQDLRAGWYF.

The rearrangement uses TRBV5-4 and TRBJ2-1, with D possibly TRBD2 on 6 matching bases. The CDR3 is made up of 14 amino acids. V dropped 4 bases and J dropped 6 bases, with 14 bases sitting between them. The germline V gene encodes CDR1 SGHNT and CDR2 YYREEE (reference sequence). CDR3 nucleotides: TGTGCCAGCAGCCTGGGACTCGCCGGCAATGAGCAGTTCTTC. Residues: CASSLGLAGNEQFF.

The chain combines TRBV6-6 with TRBJ2-6; no reliable D call. V lost 0 bases, J lost 0 bases, and 6 bases lay in between. Germline values: CDR1 MNHNY, CDR2 SVGAGI (reference sequence). This CDR3 contains 16 residues. The CDR3 DNA is TGTGCCAGCAGTTACTCCAGGTCCTCTGGGGCCAACGTCCTGACTTTC. Residues: CASSYSRSSGANVLTF.

V usage is TRBV28 and J usage is TRBJ2-5, with TRBD2 matching 14 bases. Germline assignment: CDR1 MDHEN and CDR2 SYDVKM. The V segment lost 3 bases and the J segment 3 bases; nucleotides outside the gene matches: 15. The CDR3 loop spans 20 amino acids. The CDR3 is CASSFRWTRTSGRSEETQYF. The DNA for the CDR3 is TGTGCCAGCAGTTTCCGCTGGACCCGGACTAGCGGGAGGTCAGAAGAGACCCAGTACTTC.

This clone has more than one count but fewer than ten. The genes are TRBV4-1 and TRBJ2-7, with TRBD1 matching 9 bases. The V and J ends lost 0 bases and 3 bases, in that order; junction bases with no gene match: 6. This CDR3 is built from 16 residues. CDR1 and CDR2 from the germline V gene are MGHRA and YSYEKL. Written as DNA, the CDR3 is TGCGCCAGCAGCCAAGATATGGGACAGGGATACTACGAGCAGTACTTC. Translated: CASSQDMGQGYYEQYF.

This sequence joins TRBV29-1 and TRBJ1-2; 11 positions match TRBD1. This CDR3 spans 12 amino acids. Trimming at V came to 6 bases and at J to 6 bases, leaving 3 bases not matched to a gene. Germline CDR1 and CDR2: SQVTM and ANQGSEA. This chain's CDR3 is CSVDRGRNGYTF. CDR3 DNA: TGCAGCGTGGACAGGGGGCGAAATGGCTACACCTTC.

V and J are TRBV2 and TRBJ1-3; TRBD1 is a possible D gene (6 bases). The CDR3 runs 15 residues. Between the trimmed V and J ends, which lost 1 base and 3 bases, there was a span of 10 bases. Per germline, CDR1 SNHLY and CDR2 FYNNEI. CDR3 region: CASSEGGGLGNTIYF. For the CDR3, the DNA is TGTGCCAGCAGTGAAGGGGGGGGGCTTGGAAACACCATATATTTT. The full variable domain, with the rest looked up from reference TRBV2 and TRBJ1-3, is EPEVTQTPSHQVTQMGQEVILRCVPISNHLYFYWYRQILGQKVEFLVSFYNNEISEKSEIFDDQFSVERPDGSNFTLKIRSTKLEDSAMYFCASSEGGGLGNTIYFGEGSWLTVV.

The V gene is TRBV5-6, the J gene TRBJ2-1; 10 bases map to TRBD1. The CDR3 loop spans 13 amino acids. Germline CDR1 reads SGHDT; CDR2 reads YYEEEE. The V segment lost 4 bases and the J segment 10 bases; nucleotides outside the gene matches: 5. The CDR3 DNA follows: TGTGCCAGCAGCCTGACAGGGGGCGACGAGCAGTTCTTC. The encoded protein is CASSLTGGDEQFF. Supplemented by reference TRBV5-6 and TRBJ2-1, the full variable domain reads DAGVTQSPTHLIKTRGQQVTLRCSPKSGHDTVSWYQQALGQGPQFIFQYYEEEERQRGNFPDRFSGHQFPNYSSELNVNALLLGDSALYLCASSLTGGDEQFFGPGTRLTVL.

The V and J genes are TRBV7-8 and TRBJ2-7; 7 nucleotides line up with TRBD1. V was clipped by 5 bases and J by 0 bases; unmatched bases: 4. Germline CDR1 SGHVS, CDR2 FQNEAQ. The CDR3 spans 14 residues. This CDR3 is CASSRTGLSYEQYF. The CDR3, as DNA: TGTGCCAGCAGCCGGACAGGACTCTCCTACGAGCAGTACTTC.

J is TRBJ1-1 and V is TRBV29-1, with no clear D. The CDR3 loop spans 12 amino acids. Germline CDR1 reads SQVTM; CDR2 reads ANQGSEA. Between the trimmed V and J ends, which lost 7 bases and 2 bases, there was a span of 11 bases. Here the CDR3 DNA reads TGCAGCGCCAAAGAACTTAACACTGAAGCTTTCTTT. Residues: CSAKELNTEAFF. The full variable domain, with the rest looked up from reference TRBV29-1 and TRBJ1-1, is SAVISQKPSRDICQRGTSLTIQCQVDSQVTMMFWYRQQPGQSLTLIATANQGSEATYESGFVIDKFPISRPNLTFSTLTVSNMSPEDSSIYLCSAKELNTEAFFGQGTRLTVV.

This clone appeared a single time. The chain combines TRBV5-4 with TRBJ1-4, with D hard to call. V shed 1 base and J shed 10 bases, with 14 bases lying between them. The CDR3 has 14 amino acids. The germline CDR1 and CDR2 sequences are SGHNT and YYREEE (reference sequence). CDR3 residues: CASSLYQGSGKLFF. In DNA, the CDR3 is TGTGCCAGCAGCTTGTATCAAGGGAGCGGAAAACTGTTTTTT.